The 26 T cell receptor beta chains below come from one sample, sequenced in a study of OX40 agonist ivuxolimab in advanced cancers. This table comes from immunoSEQ multiplex PCR, and its TCRdb copy is limited to in-frame clones, with some not included. The data contain some 70,000 clones, about 86% of them singletons. The source was CD4+ or CD8+ T cells sorted from blood, collected in a trial of the OX40 agonist ivuxolimab. Source of these receptors: an adult with an advanced solid tumor such as melanoma, head and neck, liver or kidney cancer.

This clone was counted a single time. The chain employs TRBV6-1 and TRBJ2-4, with 9 bases lining up with TRBD1. Germline V CDR1 and CDR2: MNHNS, SASEGT. CDR3 length equals 15 residues. V lost 7 bases, J lost 5 bases, and 9 bases stayed unmatched. In nucleotides, the CDR3 is TGTGCCAGCATCCCCGTACGGACAGGGGAAAACATTCAGTACTTC. It encodes CASIPVRTGENIQYF.

This sequence joins TRBV27 and TRBJ2-7; 11 bases fit TRBD2. CDR1 and CDR2 from the germline V gene are MNHEY and SMNVEV (reference sequence). The CDR3 sequence is 17 residues long. Trimming removed 4 bases from V and 0 bases from J; junction bases left unmatched: 8. The CDR3 sequence: CASSSPGLADTSYEQYF. The DNA for the CDR3 is TGTGCCAGCAGTTCCCCGGGACTAGCGGACACCTCCTACGAGCAGTACTTC.

The rearrangement uses TRBV27 and TRBJ2-7; 7 nucleotides line up with TRBD1. V was pared by 2 bases and J by 3 bases, with 4 bases of the junction left unmatched. The CDR3 has 14 residues. Germline assignment: CDR1 MNHEY and CDR2 SMNVEV (reference sequence). CDR3 amino acids: CASSLRQGDYEQYF. CDR3 in DNA: TGTGCCAGCAGTTTAAGACAGGGAGACTACGAGCAGTACTTC.

The chain recombines TRBV18 with TRBJ2-3; D gene uncertain. The germline CDR1 and CDR2 sequences are KGHSH and LQKENI. The V end lost 3 bases, the J end lost 6 bases, and 4 bases lay between the germline ends. This CDR3 contains 11 residues. In nucleotides, the CDR3 is TGTGCCAGCTCACCGGGGGATACGCAGTATTTT. It codes for CASSPGDTQYF.

The V and J genes are TRBV6-4 and TRBJ2-7; TRBD2 matches 9 bases. The CDR3 runs to 15 residues. Per the germline V gene, CDR1 is MRHNA and CDR2 is SNTAGT. V lost 0 bases and J lost 5; bases outside the gene matches: 5. The CDR3 loop reads CASSDSASGKDEQYF. CDR3 nucleotides: TGTGCCAGCAGTGACTCAGCTAGCGGGAAAGACGAGCAGTACTTC.

V usage is TRBV14 and J usage is TRBJ1-2, with D perhaps TRBD1 (5 bases). The CDR3 extends over 16 amino acids. Germline V gene lookup returns CDR1 SGHDN and CDR2 FVKESK. V gave up 6 bases and J gave up 1 base, with 18 bases separating them. The DNA of the CDR3 is TGTGCCAGCAGGACCGGGACGGTGGGAGATAACTATGGCTACACCTTC. As protein: CASRTGTVGDNYGYTF. The entire variable domain, with the rest obtained from reference TRBV14 and TRBJ1-2, is as follows: EAGVTQFPSHSVIEKGQTVTLRCDPISGHDNLYWYRRVMGKEIKFLLHFVKESKQDESGMPNNRFLAERTGGTYSTLKVQPAELEDSGVYFCASRTGTVGDNYGYTFGSGTRLTVV.

The chain links TRBV4-3 to TRBJ2-1; the match to TRBD1 covers 7 bases. The ends lost 4 bases at V and 8 bases at J; junction bases unmatched: 14. This CDR3 spans 16 amino acids. CDR1 and CDR2 from the germline V gene are LGHNA and YSLEER. CDR3 DNA sequence: TGCGCCAGCAGCCTGGGGTGGGACAGACTGATCGATGAGCAGTTCTTC. This codes for CASSLGWDRLIDEQFF.

The gene calls are TRBV19 and TRBJ2-5; D not resolved. This CDR3 is 15 amino acids long. The V and J ends lost 4 bases and 5 bases respectively, with 17 bases between them. Germline loops: CDR1 LNHDA, CDR2 SQIVND (reference sequence). The CDR3 DNA follows: TGTGCCAGTAGTACGTTAGACCCCGTTGGCGAGACCCAGTACTTC. It codes for CASSTLDPVGETQYF.

This clone was seen just once. The V and J genes are TRBV30 and TRBJ1-1; D perhaps matches TRBD1 (5 bases). CDR3 length: 13 amino acids. Germline CDR1 and CDR2: GTSNPN and SVGIG (reference sequence). V was trimmed by 5 bases and J by 0 bases, leaving 10 bases between them. DNA for the CDR3: TGTGCCTGGGGGAAGGGGTTGAACACTGAAGCTTTCTTT. Translating it yields CAWGKGLNTEAFF.

CDR3 DNA sequence: TGCAGCGTCGACAGGGACCTCTATGGCTACACCTTC. The encoded protein is CSVDRDLYGYTF. The V and J genes are TRBV29-1 and TRBJ1-2, with TRBD1 identical over 7 bases. CDR1 is SQVTM, CDR2 ANQGSEA, per germline. This CDR3 contains 12 residues. V trimming: 6 bases; J trimming: 4 bases; junction bases outside the gene matches: 5. The full variable domain, its missing parts supplied by reference TRBV29-1 and TRBJ1-2, is SAVISQKPSRDICQRGTSLTIQCQVDSQVTMMFWYRQQPGQSLTLIATANQGSEATYESGFVIDKFPISRPNLTFSTLTVSNMSPEDSSIYLCSVDRDLYGYTFGSGTRLTVV.

The gene calls are TRBV5-4 and TRBJ2-7; the match to TRBD1 covers 11 bases. The ends lost 4 bases at V and 4 bases at J; junction bases unmatched: 10. CDR1 SGHNT and CDR2 YYREEE come from the germline V gene (reference sequence). The length of the CDR3 is 16 residues. CDR3: CASSPPGTGGLYEQYF. The CDR3 nucleotides read TGTGCCAGCAGCCCCCCCGGGACAGGGGGACTTTACGAGCAGTACTTC.

This sequence joins TRBV30 and TRBJ1-5, with a possible D match to TRBD1 (5 bases). Germline V CDR1 and CDR2: GTSNPN, SVGIG (reference sequence). This CDR3 is 14 amino acids long. Trimming shortened V by 1 base and J by 2 bases, and 9 bases separated the two germline ends. The CDR3 reads CAWSGGIGNQPQHF. In DNA form, the CDR3 reads TGTGCCTGGAGTGGGGGGATCGGCAATCAGCCCCAGCATTTT.

The V and J genes are TRBV5-4 and TRBJ2-7, with unresolved D. Trimming left V 4 bases short and J 1 base short, with 9 bases between. The CDR3 length is 13 residues. CDR1 is SGHNT and CDR2 is YYREEE in the germline V gene (reference sequence). The CDR3 sequence: CASSLDGSYEQYF. CDR3 in DNA: TGTGCCAGCAGCCTGGACGGATCCTACGAGCAGTACTTC.

The J gene is TRBJ2-7, the V gene TRBV28; D unresolved. V lost 6 bases to trimming and J lost 6 bases, with 9 bases between them. The CDR3 has 11 amino acids. The germline CDR1 and CDR2 sequences are MDHEN and SYDVKM. The CDR3 sequence: CASRASSEQYF. The CDR3, as DNA: TGTGCCAGCAGAGCTAGTAGCGAGCAGTACTTC. The variable domain in full, completed from reference TRBV28 and TRBJ2-7, reads DVKVTQSSRYLVKRTGEKVFLECVQDMDHENMFWYRQDPGLGLRLIYFSYDVKMKEKGDIPEGYSVSREKKERFSLILESASTNQTSMYLCASRASSEQYFGPGTRLTVT.

The chain employs TRBV30 and TRBJ1-2, with TRBD1 matching 8 bases. This CDR3 spans 14 amino acids. Germline values: CDR1 GTSNPN, CDR2 SVGIG (reference sequence). With V trimmed by 8 bases and J by 2 bases, 10 bases remained unmatched. CDR3 sequence (DNA): TGTGCCCTGCGTCCGGGACAGGCGAACTATGGCTACACCTTC. It encodes CALRPGQANYGYTF.

The chain is built from TRBV5-1 and TRBJ1-1, with 9 bases fitting TRBD1. The junction had 1 base not matched to a gene; V was cut back by 6 bases and J by 1 base. Germline V gene sequence: CDR1 SGHRS, CDR2 YFSETQ. The length of the CDR3 is 13 residues. CDR3 loop: CASMGQGNTEAFF. DNA of the CDR3: TGCGCCAGCATGGGACAGGGGAACACTGAAGCTTTCTTT.

The V gene is TRBV5-1, the J gene TRBJ2-7; 8 nucleotides align to TRBD1. This CDR3 has 13 amino acids. Germline V CDR1 and CDR2: SGHRS, YFSETQ. J gave up 7 bases and V 5 bases, and 8 bases lay outside the gene matches. The chain's CDR3 is CASRRQGAGEQYF. The CDR3 nucleotides read TGCGCCAGCAGAAGGCAGGGGGCTGGTGAGCAGTACTTC.

The chain combines TRBV14 with TRBJ2-5; weak D call: TRBD1 (5 bases). V shed 2 bases and J shed 4 bases, with 8 bases lying between them. Per germline, CDR1 SGHDN and CDR2 FVKESK. This CDR3 spans 13 amino acids. The CDR3 DNA sequence: TGTGCCAGCAGCCAAAGGGGTGTAGAGACCCAGTACTTC. Its translation is CASSQRGVETQYF.

In its sample, this clone was seen once. This chain uses TRBV21-1 with TRBJ2-7; TRBD2 is the table's D call and was not checked against the DNA. TRBV21-1 is described as a pseudogene. This CDR3 region has 11 residues. The CDR3 sequence is CASILAWEQYF. The CDR3 coding sequence is TGTGCCAGCATCCTAGCGTGGGAGCAGTACTTC.

This sequence joins TRBV6-5 and TRBJ2-2, with D possibly being TRBD2 (6 bases). Trimming took 8 bases from V and 1 from J, leaving 8 bases between them. The CDR3 has 13 residues. Per the germline V gene, CDR1 is MNHEY and CDR2 is SVGAGI. CDR3 nucleotides: TGTGCCAGCGGGACTCAGAACACCGGGGAGCTGTTTTTT. Translating it yields CASGTQNTGELFF.

The V and J genes are TRBV29-1 and TRBJ2-5, with D possibly matching TRBD1 (5 bases). This CDR3 has 13 amino acids. V lost 8 bases to trimming and J lost 5 bases, with 18 bases between them. Germline V gene data show CDR1 as SQVTM and CDR2 as ANQGSEA. CDR3 in amino acids: CSSKAGIGETQYF. The DNA for the CDR3 is TGCAGCTCGAAAGCAGGGATAGGGGAGACCCAGTACTTC. The entire variable domain, with the rest obtained from reference TRBV29-1 and TRBJ2-5, is as follows: SAVISQKPSRDICQRGTSLTIQCQVDSQVTMMFWYRQQPGQSLTLIATANQGSEATYESGFVIDKFPISRPNLTFSTLTVSNMSPEDSSIYLCSSKAGIGETQYFGPGTRLLVL.

This chain links TRBV2 with TRBJ1-5; D is unresolved. Germline V gene lookup returns CDR1 SNHLY and CDR2 FYNNEI. V lost 7 bases, J lost 3 bases, and 10 bases lay in between. There are 13 residues in the CDR3. The CDR3 region has the DNA TGTGCCAGCAAAGAGGAATTCAATCAGCCCCAGCATTTT. It codes for CASKEEFNQPQHF. Variable domain in full (rest from reference TRBV2 and TRBJ1-5): EPEVTQTPSHQVTQMGQEVILRCVPISNHLYFYWYRQILGQKVEFLVSFYNNEISEKSEIFDDQFSVERPDGSNFTLKIRSTKLEDSAMYFCASKEEFNQPQHFGDGTRLSIL.

J is TRBJ1-5 and V is TRBV12-5, with D hard to call. Trimming took off 2 bases at V and 0 bases at J, with 2 bases between the two ends. The CDR3 extends over 13 amino acids. Looked up from germline, CDR1 is LGHNT and CDR2 is FRNRAP. The CDR3 reads CASGLNSNQPQHF. The CDR3 coding sequence is TGTGCTAGTGGTTTGAATAGCAATCAGCCCCAGCATTTT.

The chain joins TRBV7-8 to TRBJ1-1; D call uncertain. The CDR3 loop spans 17 amino acids. Trimming took 5 bases from V and 5 from J, leaving 24 bases between them. The V gene's germline CDR1 is SGHVS and CDR2 FQNEAQ. CDR3 amino acids: CASSTRRTLEGRTEAFF. The CDR3 DNA is TGTGCCAGCAGCACCCGGCGGACTCTCGAAGGGAGAACTGAAGCTTTCTTT.

V gene TRBV18 combines with J gene TRBJ2-7; 10 positions agree with TRBD1. CDR1 and CDR2 from the germline V gene are KGHSH and LQKENI. This CDR3 spans 15 amino acids. V shed 0 bases, J shed 6 bases, and the junction held 5 bases outside the gene matches. CDR3 nucleotides: TGTGCCAGCTCACCACCCGTAAGGACAGGGGGCGAGCAGTACTTC. It is translated as CASSPPVRTGGEQYF.

This sequence joins TRBV7-3 and TRBJ1-1, with D perhaps TRBD1 (5 bases). The germline CDR1 and CDR2 sequences are SGHTA and FQGTGA. The CDR3 is 13 residues long. V was clipped by 2 bases and J by 4 bases, with 8 bases between them. The CDR3 protein is CASSLFGGTEAFF. The CDR3 DNA follows: TGTGCCAGCAGCTTATTTGGGGGCACTGAAGCTTTCTTT.